This paragraph covers one TCR beta chain sequence. The antigen remains undetermined. Germline assignment: CDR1 DFQATT and CDR2 SNEGSKA (reference sequence). V was pared by 6 bases and J by 8 bases, with 20 bases of the junction left unmatched. The CDR3 is 17 amino acids. Sample treatment: roughly ten-day PBMC culture with coronavirus spike peptide pools or control peptides (ViraFEST assay). ViraFEST used peptide pools to expand antigen-specific T cells, then sequenced TCRs. The sample originates from a study of vaccination and CD4 T cells after COVID-19. Turning to the study itself: The cells were exposed to overlapping spike peptides originating from SARS-CoV-2, HCoV-NL63, HCoV-OC43 and HCoV-229E for stimulation.

Whole-study findings and limits: In median terms, SARS-CoV-2-reactive clonotypes went from approximately 21 to 38, a nonsignificant rise.

The Oncomine TCR Beta short-read assay was applied to DNA of cultured CD4+ T cells. MiXCR, run by TCRdb on the PCR reads, gives a single entry per CDR3 protein. Among around 15,000 distinct CDR3 sequences, approximately 63% were seen once, and the ten largest hold around 11%. The genes are TRBV20-1 and TRBJ2-1; 9 nucleotides align to TRBD2. The clonotype originates from a human donor who had recovered from COVID-19. The sequenced material came from CD4+ T cells from blood, cultured in vitro. The CDR3 reads CSAYVQGLAGPLDEQFF. The DNA for the CDR3 is TGCAGTGCGTATGTCCAGGGGCTAGCGGGGCCTTTAGATGAGCAGTTCTTC.